This TCR beta chain comes out of a study of CXCR3-negative and CXCR3-positive naive CD8 T cells. Study-level findings and limits: Naive CXCR3-negative and CXCR3-positive cells had similar TRBV-TRBJ usage; memory differed.

Worth noting for this clonotype: What it recognizes is unknown.

The TRB libraries of cDNA were built by UMI-labeled 5' RACE. TCRdb reprocessed the 5' RACE reads, keeping one entry per CDR3 protein, no DNA. This table lists tens of thousands of distinct CDR3 sequences. CDR1 LGHNA and CDR2 YSLEER come from the germline V gene. CDR3 length equals 15 residues. The chain has TRBV4-3 and TRBJ2-1; checking the TCRdb D call of TRBD2 is not possible without DNA. Sequencing input: memory CD8+ T cells from blood. The sequence came from a human donor in good health. Some clones in this sample may be carry-over from other donors' samples. The CDR3 spells CASSQTSGLYNEQFF.